A single sample gave rise to the 13 T cell receptor beta chains below, sequenced in a study of shared clonotypes between healthy human individuals. The protocol was immunoSEQ multiplex PCR, while the TCRdb copy is restricted to in-frame clones and leaves out a portion. The sample yields a few million clones, just under 95% seen once. Terminally differentiated effector memory CD45RA+ cells were excluded from the naive CD8 cells, which were CD45RO-negative and positively selected for CCR7. Source material: naive CD8+ T cells from PBMCs. The receptors were sampled from a man aged 18 to 30 in good health. Some clones in this sample may be carry-over from other donors' samples.

The chain has TRBV11-2 and TRBJ2-7; no clear D gene. CDR3 length equals 15 residues. CDR1 and CDR2 (germline): SGHAT, FQNNGV. V lost 6 bases and J 3 bases, leaving 18 bases between the germline ends. CDR3 sequence: CASSPLYRYSYEQYF. The CDR3 DNA reads as TGTGCCAGCAGTCCATTGTACCGGTACAGCTACGAGCAGTACTTC. The full variable domain, rest sourced from reference TRBV11-2 and TRBJ2-7, is EAGVAQSPRYKIIEKRQSVAFWCNPISGHATLYWYQQILGQGPKLLIQFQNNGVVDDSQLPKDRFSAERLKGVDSTLKIQPAKLEDSAVYLCASSPLYRYSYEQYFGPGTRLTVT.

The chain carries TRBV5-8 and TRBJ2-5; 14 bases line up with TRBD2. The CDR3 extends over 17 amino acids. Looked up from germline, CDR1 is SGHTS and CDR2 is YDEGEE. Trimming removed 4 bases from V and 4 bases from J; junction bases left unmatched: 9. CDR3 loop: CASSEGLAGAVGETQYF. CDR3 DNA sequence: TGTGCCAGCAGCGAGGGACTAGCGGGAGCGGTCGGAGAGACCCAGTACTTC.

The CDR3 DNA follows: TGTGCCAGCAGTCCTGCCGGGACTAGCGGCCTGAATGAGCAGTTCTTC. As protein: CASSPAGTSGLNEQFF. The J gene is TRBJ2-1, the V gene TRBV27, with 11 bases that match TRBD2. Germline CDR1 and CDR2: MNHEY and SMNVEV (reference sequence). V shed 5 bases, J shed 7 bases, and the junction held 10 bases outside the gene matches. The CDR3 covers 16 residues.

The chain recombines TRBV4-2 with TRBJ2-1; no clear D gene. Trimming removed 1 base at V and 5 bases at J, with 18 bases between. Germline CDR1 reads LGHNA; CDR2 reads YNFKEQ. The CDR3 totals 17 residues. The CDR3 DNA follows: TGTGCCAGCAGCCAAGTCGGACGGGTAAATCAGGACAATGAGCAGTTCTTC. Its protein product is CASSQVGRVNQDNEQFF.

This clone was recorded a few times. The chain carries TRBV9 and TRBJ1-1; D perhaps matches TRBD1 (6 bases). V was clipped by 3 bases and J by 5 bases, with 17 bases between them. The germline gives CDR1 SGDLS, CDR2 YYNGEE. The CDR3 runs to 15 residues. The CDR3 protein is CASSGEQGLETEAFF. The CDR3 DNA reads TGTGCCAGCAGCGGGGAACAGGGATTAGAGACTGAAGCTTTCTTT.

The V call is TRBV27, the J call TRBJ2-3; D is unclear. V lost 5 bases and J 0 bases, leaving 15 bases between the germline ends. The CDR3 is 16 amino acids. Germline V gene data show CDR1 as MNHEY and CDR2 as SMNVEV (reference sequence). Here the CDR3 reads CASSGLKALSTDTQYF. CDR3 nucleotides: TGTGCCAGCAGTGGCCTCAAAGCGCTCAGCACAGATACGCAGTATTTT.

The chain carries TRBV6-5 and TRBJ2-7; TRBD2 might be the D (6 bases). In germline, CDR1 is MNHEY, CDR2 SVGAGI. CDR3 length: 14 amino acids. Trimming removed 8 bases from V and 3 bases from J, with 17 bases in between. The DNA for the CDR3 is TGTGCCAGCGCCCCCGGGGGTGAAAACTACGAGCAGTACTTC. Translating gives CASAPGGENYEQYF.

The chain employs TRBV5-6 and TRBJ2-1; D possibly uses TRBD1 or TRBD2 (7 bases each). CDR3 length: 15 amino acids. The germline V gene has CDR1 SGHDT and CDR2 YYEEEE. Trimming took off 0 bases at V and 8 bases at J, with 15 bases between the two ends. CDR3 amino acids: CASSLDSGGVDEQFF. CDR3 DNA: TGTGCCAGCAGCTTGGATTCAGGGGGGGTCGATGAGCAGTTCTTC.

The V gene is TRBV19, the J gene TRBJ1-3, with 8 positions matching TRBD1. Germline V lookup: CDR1 LNHDA, CDR2 SQIVND (reference sequence). The CDR3 totals 15 residues. The ends lost 9 bases at V and 3 bases at J; junction bases unmatched: 10. The CDR3 loop is CASNPTGAIGNTIYF. In nucleotides, the CDR3 is TGTGCCAGCAACCCGACAGGGGCCATTGGAAACACCATATATTTT.

The V and J genes are TRBV27 and TRBJ2-3; 9 positions agree with TRBD2. The V segment lost 2 bases and the J segment 2 bases; nucleotides outside the gene matches: 8. The CDR3 loop spans 17 amino acids. Germline CDR1 and CDR2: MNHEY and SMNVEV (reference sequence). CDR3 protein: CASSLPQLAGSTDTQYF. For the CDR3, the DNA is TGTGCCAGCAGTTTACCCCAGCTAGCGGGGTCCACAGATACGCAGTATTTT.

V usage is TRBV5-8 and J usage is TRBJ2-1; possibly TRBD2 for D (5 bases). The CDR3 length is 18 residues. V gave up 4 bases and J gave up 3 bases, with 23 bases separating them. CDR1 is SGHTS and CDR2 is YDEGEE in the germline V gene. CDR3 protein: CASSEADWVGDYYNEQFF. The CDR3 DNA sequence: TGTGCCAGCAGCGAGGCGGATTGGGTGGGAGACTACTACAATGAGCAGTTCTTC.

The chain has TRBV6-1 and TRBJ1-5; D gene ambiguous. The CDR3 is 15 residues long. CDR1 and CDR2 (germline): MNHNS, SASEGT. V lost 1 base and J 5 bases, leaving 12 bases between the germline ends. The CDR3 spells CASSEDGWVHQPQHF. CDR3 bases: TGTGCCAGCAGTGAAGACGGTTGGGTACATCAGCCCCAGCATTTT.

The chain carries TRBV29-1 and TRBJ1-2; D uncertain. Per germline, CDR1 SQVTM and CDR2 ANQGSEA. The V end lost 3 bases, the J end lost 7 bases, and 6 bases lay between the germline ends. The CDR3 is 10 residues long. The CDR3 bases are TGCAGCGTTGAGGGGTCTGGCTACACCTTC. Translated, it gives CSVEGSGYTF.